What follows describes a single T cell receptor (beta chain). Its target is not known. Measured with immunoSEQ multiplex PCR; TCRdb has only the in-frame clones, and not every one. The data contain approximately 100,000 clones, roughly 91% of them singletons. This entry belongs to a study of T cells in localized non-small cell lung cancer. Overall study findings and caveats: A higher density of T cells in blood coincided with extended overall survival.

Between the trimmed V and J ends, which lost 0 bases and 4 bases, there was a span of 7 bases. CDR3 size: 14 residues. CDR1 and CDR2 from the germline V gene are SGHDT and YYEEEE. The clonotype comes from a woman aged 35 to 70 with stage II squamous cell lung carcinoma. Sequencing used PBMCs, obtained before any cancer treatment. The V gene is TRBV5-6, the J gene TRBJ1-4; no definite D call. The CDR3 DNA follows: TGTGCCAGCAGCTTGGACGGGTTTAATGAAAAACTGTTTTTT. This sequence encodes CASSLDGFNEKLFF.